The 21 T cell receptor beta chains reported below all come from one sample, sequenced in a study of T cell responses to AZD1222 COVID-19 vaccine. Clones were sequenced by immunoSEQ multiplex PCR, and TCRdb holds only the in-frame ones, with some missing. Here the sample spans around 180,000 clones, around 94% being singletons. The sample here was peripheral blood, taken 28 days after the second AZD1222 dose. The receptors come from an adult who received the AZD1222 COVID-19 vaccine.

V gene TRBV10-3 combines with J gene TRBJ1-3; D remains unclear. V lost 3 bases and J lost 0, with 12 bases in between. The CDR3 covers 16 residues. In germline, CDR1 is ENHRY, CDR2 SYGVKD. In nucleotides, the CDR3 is TGTGCCATCAGTGAACCCTCAGACGGCTCTGGAAACACCATATATTTT. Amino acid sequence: CAISEPSDGSGNTIYF.

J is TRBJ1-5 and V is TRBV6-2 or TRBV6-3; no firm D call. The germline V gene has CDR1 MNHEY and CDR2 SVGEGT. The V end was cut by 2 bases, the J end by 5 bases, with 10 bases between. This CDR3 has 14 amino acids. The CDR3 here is CASSYLGEYQPQHF. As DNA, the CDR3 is TGTGCCAGCAGTTACCTCGGGGAGTATCAGCCCCAGCATTTT.

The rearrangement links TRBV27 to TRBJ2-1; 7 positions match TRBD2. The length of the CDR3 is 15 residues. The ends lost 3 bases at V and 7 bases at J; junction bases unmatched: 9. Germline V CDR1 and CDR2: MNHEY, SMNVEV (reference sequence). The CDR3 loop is CASSLGGGVGNEQFF. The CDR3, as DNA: TGTGCCAGCAGTTTGGGCGGGGGTGTAGGAAATGAGCAGTTCTTC.

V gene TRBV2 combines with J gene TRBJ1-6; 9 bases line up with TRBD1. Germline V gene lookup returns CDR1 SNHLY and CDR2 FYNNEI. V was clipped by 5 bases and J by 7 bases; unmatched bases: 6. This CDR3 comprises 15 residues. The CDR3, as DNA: TGTGCCAGCAGTTGGACAGGGGTGAGGAATTCACCCCTCCACTTT. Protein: CASSWTGVRNSPLHF.

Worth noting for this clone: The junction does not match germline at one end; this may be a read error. The CDR3 loop reads CASSLGDSPHYGYTF. CDR3 coding DNA: TGTGCCAGCAGCCTAGGGGACAGCCCTCACTATGGCTACACCTTC. The chain uses TRBV13 and TRBJ1-2, with 7 nucleotides matching TRBD1. The CDR3 has 15 amino acids. Germline CDR1 is PRHDT and CDR2 is FYEKMQ (reference sequence).

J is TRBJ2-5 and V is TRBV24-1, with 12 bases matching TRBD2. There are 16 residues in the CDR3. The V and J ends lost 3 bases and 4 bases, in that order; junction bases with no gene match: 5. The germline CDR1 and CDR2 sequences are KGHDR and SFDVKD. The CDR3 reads CATSDGPSGGGETQYF. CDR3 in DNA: TGTGCCACCAGTGATGGCCCTAGCGGGGGGGGAGAGACCCAGTACTTC.

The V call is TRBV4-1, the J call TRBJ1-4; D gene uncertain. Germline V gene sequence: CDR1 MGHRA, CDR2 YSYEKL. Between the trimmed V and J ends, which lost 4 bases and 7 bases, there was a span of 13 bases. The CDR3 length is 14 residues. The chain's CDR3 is CASSLRARGEKLFF. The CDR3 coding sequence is TGCGCCAGCAGCCTGCGGGCACGGGGTGAAAAACTGTTTTTT.

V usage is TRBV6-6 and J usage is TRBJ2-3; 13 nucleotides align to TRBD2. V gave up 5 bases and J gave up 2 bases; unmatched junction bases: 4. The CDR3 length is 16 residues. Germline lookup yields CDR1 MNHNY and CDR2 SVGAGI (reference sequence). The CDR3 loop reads CASSRLAGGLTDTQYF. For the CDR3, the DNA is TGTGCCAGCAGTCGACTAGCGGGAGGTCTCACAGATACGCAGTATTTT.

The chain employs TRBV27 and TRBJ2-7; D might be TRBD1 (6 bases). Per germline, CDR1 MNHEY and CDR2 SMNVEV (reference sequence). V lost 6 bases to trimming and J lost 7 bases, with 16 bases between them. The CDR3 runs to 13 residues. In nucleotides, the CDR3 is TGTGCCAGCAGGGACAGAATTGTTCCGGAGCAGTACTTC. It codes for CASRDRIVPEQYF.

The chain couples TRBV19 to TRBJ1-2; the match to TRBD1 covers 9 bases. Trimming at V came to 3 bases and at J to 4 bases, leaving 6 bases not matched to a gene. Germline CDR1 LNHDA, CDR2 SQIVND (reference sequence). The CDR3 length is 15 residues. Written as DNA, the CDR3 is TGTGCCAGTAGTATCGGGACAGGGAATGGCTATGGCTACACCTTC. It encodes CASSIGTGNGYGYTF. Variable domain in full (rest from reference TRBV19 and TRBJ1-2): DGGITQSPKYLFRKEGQNVTLSCEQNLNHDAMYWYRQDPGQGLRLIYYSQIVNDFQKGDIAEGYSVSREKKESFPLTVTSAQKNPTAFYLCASSIGTGNGYGYTFGSGTRLTVV.

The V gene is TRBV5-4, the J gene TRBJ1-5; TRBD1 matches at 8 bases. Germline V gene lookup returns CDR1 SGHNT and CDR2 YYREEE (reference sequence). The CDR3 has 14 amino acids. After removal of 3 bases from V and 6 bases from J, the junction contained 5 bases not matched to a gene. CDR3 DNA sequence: TGTGCCAGCAGCTACAGGACAGGGAGTCAGCCCCAGCATTTT. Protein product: CASSYRTGSQPQHF. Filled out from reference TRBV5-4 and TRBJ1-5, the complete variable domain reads ETGVTQSPTHLIKTRGQQVTLRCSSQSGHNTVSWYQQALGQGPQFIFQYYREEENGRGNFPPRFSGLQFPNYSSELNVNALELDDSALYLCASSYRTGSQPQHFGDGTRLSIL.

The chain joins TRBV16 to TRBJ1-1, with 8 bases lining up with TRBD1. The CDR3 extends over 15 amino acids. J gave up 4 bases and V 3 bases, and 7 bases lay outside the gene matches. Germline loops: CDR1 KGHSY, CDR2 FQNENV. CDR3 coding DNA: TGTGCCAGCAGCCATCAGGGGGCGCAGGTCACTGAAGCTTTCTTT. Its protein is CASSHQGAQVTEAFF.

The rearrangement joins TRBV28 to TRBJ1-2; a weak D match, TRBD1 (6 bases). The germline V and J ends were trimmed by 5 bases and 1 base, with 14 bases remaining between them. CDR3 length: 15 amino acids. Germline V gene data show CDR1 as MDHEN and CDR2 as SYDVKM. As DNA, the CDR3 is TGTGCCAGCAGTGACGGACAGCTACGTAACTATGGCTACACCTTC. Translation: CASSDGQLRNYGYTF.

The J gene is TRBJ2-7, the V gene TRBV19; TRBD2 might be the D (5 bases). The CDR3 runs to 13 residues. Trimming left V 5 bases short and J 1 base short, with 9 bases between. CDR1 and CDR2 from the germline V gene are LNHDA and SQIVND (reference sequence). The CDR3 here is CASSPTGSYEQYF. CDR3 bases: TGTGCCAGTAGTCCGACGGGGTCCTACGAGCAGTACTTC. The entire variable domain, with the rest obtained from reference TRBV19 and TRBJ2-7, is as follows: DGGITQSPKYLFRKEGQNVTLSCEQNLNHDAMYWYRQDPGQGLRLIYYSQIVNDFQKGDIAEGYSVSREKKESFPLTVTSAQKNPTAFYLCASSPTGSYEQYFGPGTRLTVT.

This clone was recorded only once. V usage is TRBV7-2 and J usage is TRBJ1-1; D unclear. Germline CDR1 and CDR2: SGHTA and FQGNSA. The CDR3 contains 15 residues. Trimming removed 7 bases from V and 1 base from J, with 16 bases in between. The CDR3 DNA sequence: TGTGCCAGCAACCCCGGAAGAGGAAGGAACACTGAAGCTTTCTTT. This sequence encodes CASNPGRGRNTEAFF.

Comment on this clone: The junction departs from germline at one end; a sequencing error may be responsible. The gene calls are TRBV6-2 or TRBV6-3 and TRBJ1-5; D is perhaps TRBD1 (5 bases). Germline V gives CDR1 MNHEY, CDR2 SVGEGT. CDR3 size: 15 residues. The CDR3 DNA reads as TGTGCTAGCAGCATAGCCTTGGAGGGGAATCAGCCCCAGCATTTT. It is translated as CASSIALEGNQPQHF.

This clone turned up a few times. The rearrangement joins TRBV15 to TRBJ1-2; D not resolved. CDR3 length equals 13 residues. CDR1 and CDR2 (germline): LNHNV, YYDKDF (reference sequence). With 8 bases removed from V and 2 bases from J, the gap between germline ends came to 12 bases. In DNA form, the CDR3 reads TGTGCCACCGCAGGTCTAAACAACTATGGCTACACCTTC. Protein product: CATAGLNNYGYTF.

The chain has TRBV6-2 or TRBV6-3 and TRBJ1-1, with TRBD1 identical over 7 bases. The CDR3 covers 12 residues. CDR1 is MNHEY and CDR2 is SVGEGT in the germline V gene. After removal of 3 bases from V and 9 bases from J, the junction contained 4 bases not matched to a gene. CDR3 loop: CASSYRDSKAFF. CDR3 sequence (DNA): TGTGCCAGCAGTTATCGGGACAGCAAAGCTTTCTTT.

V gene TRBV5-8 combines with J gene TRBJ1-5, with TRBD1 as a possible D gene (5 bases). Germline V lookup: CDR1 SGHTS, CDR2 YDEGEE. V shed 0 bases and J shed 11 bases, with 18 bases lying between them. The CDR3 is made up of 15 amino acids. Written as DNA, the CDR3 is TGTGCCAGCAGCTTGGCGCGGACAACCGTCGGGGCCCAGCATTTT. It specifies CASSLARTTVGAQHF.

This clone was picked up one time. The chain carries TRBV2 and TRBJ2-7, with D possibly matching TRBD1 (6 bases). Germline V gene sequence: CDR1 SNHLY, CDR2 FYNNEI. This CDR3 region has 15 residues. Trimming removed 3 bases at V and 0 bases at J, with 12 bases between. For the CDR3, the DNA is TGTGCCAGCAGTGAGGACAGTCTAAGCTCCTACGAGCAGTACTTC. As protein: CASSEDSLSSYEQYF.

The CDR3, as DNA: TGCGCCAGCAGTCAGGGTGGCAGGGGTCACGAGCAGTACTTC. Translation gives CASSQGGRGHEQYF. The gene calls are TRBV23-1 and TRBJ2-7; D might be TRBD1 (6 bases). TRBV23-1 is an open reading frame whose function is uncertain. This CDR3 comprises 14 residues. V lost 3 bases and J 5 bases, leaving 14 bases between the germline ends.